Listed below are T cell receptor beta chains from one sample, sequenced in a study of blood T cell repertoires in COVID-19. The data were produced by immunoSEQ multiplex PCR, yet TCRdb's version contains in-frame clones alone and is incomplete. The table has fewer than 85,000 clones, about 87% seen once; the top ten hold about 9%. The specimen sequenced was peripheral blood. The receptor source for this set is a human donor in a cohort sampled during active COVID-19. Both conserved end residues are part of each CDR3. D genes are given only for firm matches. Clone size appears in some rows only: once, few, many, or a class for an expanded clone.

D gene,J gene,clone size,V gene,CDR3 DNA,CDR3 protein
TRBD2,TRBJ2-1,.,TRBV9,TGTGCCAGCAGGCGGGAGGGCCTCTCCTACAATGAGCAGTTCTTC,CASRREGLSYNEQFF
TRBD1,TRBJ2-5,.,TRBV18,TGTGCCAGCTCACCACCTACACAGGGGGCCGGGGAGACCCAGTACTTC,CASSPPTQGAGETQYF
.,TRBJ2-7,few,TRBV2,TGTGCCAGCAGTGATAAAGGCAGGGACTCCTACGAGCAGTACTTC,CASSDKGRDSYEQYF
TRBD1,TRBJ2-3,.,TRBV11-3,TGTGCCAGCAGCTCGGGGACAGGGGGTTTTGCTAGCACAGATACGCAGTATTTT,CASSSGTGGFASTDTQYF
TRBD2,TRBJ2-7,once,TRBV5-5,TGTGCCAGCAGCCTGGGGCTAGCGGGGACGTTTTTCCTAGACGAGCAGTACTTC,CASSLGLAGTFFLDEQYF
TRBD1,TRBJ2-1,.,TRBV6-5,TGTGCCAGCAGTCCTCGACAGGGCGGTCGCAATGAGCAGTTCTTC,CASSPRQGGRNEQFF
.,TRBJ1-4,once,TRBV6-6,TGTGCCAGCAGTTACTCGAGCGCAACTAATGAAAAACTGTTTTTT,CASSYSSATNEKLFF
TRBD1,TRBJ1-4,.,TRBV5-1,TGCGCCAGCAGCCTTACAGGGGGCGATGAAAATGAAAAACTGTTTTTT,CASSLTGGDENEKLFF
.,TRBJ1-1,.,TRBV5-1,TGCGCCAGCAGCCTGAATGGCGGTAACACTGAAGCTTTCTTT,CASSLNGGNTEAFF
.,TRBJ2-5,once,TRBV7-9,TGTGCCAGCAGCCGTCGGGAGACCCAGTACTTC,CASSRRETQYF
TRBD1,TRBJ1-2,.,TRBV5-5,TGTGCCAGCAGCTTCGGGACAGGGGACTATGGCTACACCTTC,CASSFGTGDYGYTF
TRBD1,TRBJ1-2,.,TRBV15,TGTGCCACCAGCAGCGGACAGGGGGCTGTGGGCTACACCTTC,CATSSGQGAVGYTF
TRBD1,TRBJ1-3,.,TRBV5-6,TGTGCCAGCAGCAGCGGGACAGGGGCCTCTGGAAACACCATATATTTT,CASSSGTGASGNTIYF
TRBD1,TRBJ1-2,.,TRBV4-1,TGCGCCAGCAGCCCTCGAGAAGTAGGCTCCGGGACAGGGGTAAATGGCTACACCTTC,CASSPREVGSGTGVNGYTF
.,TRBJ1-5,once,TRBV2,TGTGCCAGCGCCCTAGGAGCAGGGGATCAGCCCCAGCATTTT,CASALGAGDQPQHF
.,TRBJ1-2,.,TRBV10-3,TGTGCCATCAGTGAGGGGGCCACGAGTGATATGGGAGGCTACACCTTC,CAISEGATSDMGGYTF
TRBD1,TRBJ1-6,.,TRBV12-3/TRBV12-4,TGTACAACTAGACAGGGGGGTCCCCTCCACTTT,CTTRQGGPLHF
.,TRBJ1-5,.,TRBV7-9,TGTGCCAGCAGCTTAGGGCAGGGCAATCAGCCCCAGCATTTT,CASSLGQGNQPQHF
.,TRBJ2-1,.,TRBV6-5,TGTGCCAGCAGTTACGCTAGCAGGGGTGAGCAGTTCTTC,CASSYASRGEQFF
TRBD1,TRBJ1-1,once,TRBV11-2,TGTGCCAGCATCTTAGACAGGGTGAACACTGAAGCTTTCTTT,CASILDRVNTEAFF
.,TRBJ2-3,.,TRBV7-2,TGTGCCAGCAGCCGGGACACGAACACAGATACGCAGTATTTT,CASSRDTNTDTQYF
.,TRBJ1-5,.,TRBV5-1,TGCGCCAGCAGCTTGGAGGGGCAGAATCAGCCCCAGCATTTT,CASSLEGQNQPQHF
TRBD1,TRBJ1-5,.,TRBV7-3,TGTGCCAGCAGCTCCTTGGGGGACAGCCCGTTTAGCAATCAGCCCCAGCATTTT,CASSSLGDSPFSNQPQHF
TRBD2,TRBJ2-2,.,TRBV2,TGTGCCAGCATCAAAAGCGGGGGGGCCCCCGGGGAGCTGTTTTTT,CASIKSGGAPGELFF
TRBD2,TRBJ2-3,.,TRBV25-1,TGTGCCAGCAGTCCGTTAAGCGGGACTAGCACAGATACGCAGTATTTT,CASSPLSGTSTDTQYF
.,TRBJ2-3,once,TRBV3-1/TRBV3-2,TGTGCCAGCAGCCTAGGGACTAGCACAGATACGCAGTATTTT,CASSLGTSTDTQYF
TRBD2,TRBJ2-1,.,TRBV3-1/TRBV3-2,TGTGCCAGCAGCAAAACTAGCGGGAGGGAACATGAGCAGTTCTTC,CASSKTSGREHEQFF
.,TRBJ2-4,.,TRBV2,TGTGCCAGCAGTAACGGACAGGGAGGGTCGTACTTC,CASSNGQGGSYF
TRBD1,TRBJ1-1,.,TRBV19,TGTGCCAGTAGTATGCGGACAGGGAAGACTGAAGCTTTCTTT,CASSMRTGKTEAFF
.,TRBJ1-6,once,TRBV5-1,TGCGCCAGCAGCCCGGGACTTTCGAATTCACCCCTCCACTTT,CASSPGLSNSPLHF
.,TRBJ2-3,.,TRBV12-3/TRBV12-4,TGTGCCAGCAGCCCCCGGGTGGATACGCAGTATTTT,CASSPRVDTQYF
TRBD1,TRBJ2-5,.,TRBV7-9,TGTGCCAGCAGCTTAGCGCTGACAGGGAACGGTCAAGAGACCCAGTACTTC,CASSLALTGNGQETQYF
.,TRBJ2-7,.,TRBV3-1/TRBV3-2,TGTGCCAGCAGCCAACGGGGATCCTACGAGCAGTACTTC,CASSQRGSYEQYF
TRBD2,TRBJ2-1,.,TRBV27,TGTGCCAGCAGGGAGAGCGGGGGGTACAATGAGCAGTTCTTC,CASRESGGYNEQFF
.,TRBJ1-1,.,TRBV5-1,TGCGCCAGCAGCTCCCAGGTTGAAGCTTTCTTT,CASSSQVEAFF
.,TRBJ2-4,.,TRBV9,TGTGCCAGCAGCGTAGAGTACGGGGGGCCGGACATTCAGTACTTC,CASSVEYGGPDIQYF
TRBD2,TRBJ2-1,.,TRBV7-2,TGTGCCAGCAGCTTGCTAGCGGGAGGCTCCTACAATGAGCAGTTCTTC,CASSLLAGGSYNEQFF
.,TRBJ1-1,.,TRBV7-2,TGTGCCAGCAGTTCCCCTGGGAGAGCCACTGAAGCTTTCTTT,CASSSPGRATEAFF
TRBD2,TRBJ2-7,.,TRBV5-1,TGCGCCAGCAGCCCTCTCACCATAGCGGGAGGTGTCTACGAGCAGTACTTC,CASSPLTIAGGVYEQYF
.,TRBJ2-7,.,TRBV5-5,TGTGCCAGCAGCTCCGAGACAATTTACGAGCAGTACTTC,CASSSETIYEQYF
.,TRBJ2-7,.,TRBV29-1,TGCAGCGTTGAATTGCCAGGCCGCTACGAGCAGTACTTC,CSVELPGRYEQYF
.,TRBJ1-3,.,TRBV27,TGTGCCAGCAGGCCATGGGGCCAGGACCATGGAAACACCATATATTTT,CASRPWGQDHGNTIYF
.,TRBJ2-7,.,TRBV18,TGTGCCAGCTCACCATCAGTAACGGGATTGGACGAGCAGTACTTC,CASSPSVTGLDEQYF
.,TRBJ1-4,once,TRBV18,TGTGCCAGCTCATTGGACAGCTACAATGAAAAACTGTTTTTT,CASSLDSYNEKLFF
.,TRBJ2-7,once,TRBV3-1/TRBV3-2,TGTGCCAGCAGCGGAGAGGCGGGGCCCCCGCACTTC,CASSGEAGPPHF
TRBD1,TRBJ2-7,.,TRBV28,TGTGCCACATCCAGGGACAGTGATCCCTACGAGCAGTACTTC,CATSRDSDPYEQYF
TRBD2,TRBJ2-7,.,TRBV7-2,TGTGCCAGCAGCATCTCGGGACTAGCGGATTCCTACGAGCAGTACTTC,CASSISGLADSYEQYF
.,TRBJ1-1,.,TRBV3-1/TRBV3-2,TGTGCCAGTTTGGATCCAGGGTCCACTGAAGCTTTCTTT,CASLDPGSTEAFF
.,TRBJ1-3,.,TRBV5-1,TGCGCCAGCAGCCCCTGGGCAGGGGAGCCTGGAAACACCATATATTTT,CASSPWAGEPGNTIYF
.,TRBJ2-3,.,TRBV19,TGTGCCAGTAGCAAGAACGGACAGACAAACACAGATACGCAGTATTTT,CASSKNGQTNTDTQYF
TRBD2,TRBJ2-5,.,TRBV27,TGTGCCAGCAGTAGGACTAGCGGGGTAAATCAAGAGACCCAGTACTTC,CASSRTSGVNQETQYF
.,TRBJ1-2,.,TRBV4-2,TGTGCCAGCAGCCAAGATCCCGGGTATGGCTACACCTTC,CASSQDPGYGYTF
.,TRBJ2-7,.,TRBV29-1,TGCAGCGTTGTGGGGGCCAACGAGCAGTACTTC,CSVVGANEQYF
.,TRBJ2-1,.,TRBV2,TGTGCCAGCAGTGAACTCTTGAGGGGGAATCAGCAGTTCTTC,CASSELLRGNQQFF
.,TRBJ1-1,.,TRBV27,TGTGCCAGCAGTGTGACACCCGTAAGTTGGAACACTGAAGCTTTCTTT,CASSVTPVSWNTEAFF
.,TRBJ1-2,.,TRBV14,TGTGCCAGCAGTCCCGGGGGGGGACCCCTTAACTATGGCTACACCTTC,CASSPGGGPLNYGYTF
TRBD1,TRBJ2-7,.,TRBV5-1,TGCGCCAGCAGCTTGGCAGGGGGAGTGAACGAGCAGTACTTC,CASSLAGGVNEQYF
.,TRBJ1-2,.,TRBV21-1,TGTGCCAGCAGCAAGGACAGGAACTATGGCTACACCTTC,CASSKDRNYGYTF
TRBD1,TRBJ1-4,.,TRBV6-1,TGTGCCAGCAGTGAAAGGGGACAGACTGCAACTAATGAAAAACTGTTTTTT,CASSERGQTATNEKLFF
.,TRBJ1-6,.,TRBV6-1,TGTGCCAGCAGTGATGGCATCTCAGGCTCCTATAATTCACCCCTCCACTTT,CASSDGISGSYNSPLHF